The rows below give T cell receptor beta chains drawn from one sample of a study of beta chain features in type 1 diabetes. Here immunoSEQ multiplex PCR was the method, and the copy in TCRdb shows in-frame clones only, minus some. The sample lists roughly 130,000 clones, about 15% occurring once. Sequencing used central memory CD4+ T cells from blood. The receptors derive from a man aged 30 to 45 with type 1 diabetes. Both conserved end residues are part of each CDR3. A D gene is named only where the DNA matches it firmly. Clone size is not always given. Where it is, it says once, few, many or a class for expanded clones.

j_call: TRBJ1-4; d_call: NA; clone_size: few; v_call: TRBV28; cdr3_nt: TGTGCCAGCAACCCAGGGGAGTTAACTAATGAAAAACTGTTTTTT; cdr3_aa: CASNPGELTNEKLFF
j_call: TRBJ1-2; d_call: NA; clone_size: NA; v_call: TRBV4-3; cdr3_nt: TGCGCCAGCAGCCAAGATCGGGGAGTCGCCTTCTATGGCTACACCTTC; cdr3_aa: CASSQDRGVAFYGYTF
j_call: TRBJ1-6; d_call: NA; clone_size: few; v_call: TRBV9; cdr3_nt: TGTGCCAGCAGCGCTTTAGACAGCAATTCACCCCTCCACTTT; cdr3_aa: CASSALDSNSPLHF
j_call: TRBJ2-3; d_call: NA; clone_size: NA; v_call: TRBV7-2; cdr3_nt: TGTGCCAGCAGCAGGGACTTCACAGATACGCAGTATTTT; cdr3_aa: CASSRDFTDTQYF
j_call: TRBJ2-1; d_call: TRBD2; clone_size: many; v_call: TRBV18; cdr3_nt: TGTGCCAGCTCGCCAAAACTAGCGGGGGGGCGTAATGAGCAGTTCTTC; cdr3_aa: CASSPKLAGGRNEQFF
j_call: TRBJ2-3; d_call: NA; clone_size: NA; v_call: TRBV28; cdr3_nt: TGTGCCAGCAGTCCCGCGAGTCGGGCCCCAGATACGCAGTATTTT; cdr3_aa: CASSPASRAPDTQYF
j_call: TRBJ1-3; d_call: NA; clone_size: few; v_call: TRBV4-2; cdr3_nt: TGTGCCAGCAGCCAAGATGGAGACACCATATATTTT; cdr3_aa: CASSQDGDTIYF
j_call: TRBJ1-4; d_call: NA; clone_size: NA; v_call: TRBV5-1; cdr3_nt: TGCGCCAGCAGCGTCGGGGCAGGTGATAATGAAAAACTGTTTTTT; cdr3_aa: CASSVGAGDNEKLFF
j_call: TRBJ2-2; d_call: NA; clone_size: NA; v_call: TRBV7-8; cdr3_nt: TGTGCCAGCAGCTCCCCCGGGGGGCGGACCGGGGAGCTGTTTTTT; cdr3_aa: CASSSPGGRTGELFF
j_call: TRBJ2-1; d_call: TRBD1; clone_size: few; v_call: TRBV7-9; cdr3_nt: TGTGCCAGCAGTTTGGACAGGGGGCAAGAGGAAGAGCAGTTCTTC; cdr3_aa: CASSLDRGQEEEQFF
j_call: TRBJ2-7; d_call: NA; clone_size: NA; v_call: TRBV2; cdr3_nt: TGTGCCAGCAGTGGTCTCCCTTCCTACGAGCAGTACTTC; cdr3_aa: CASSGLPSYEQYF
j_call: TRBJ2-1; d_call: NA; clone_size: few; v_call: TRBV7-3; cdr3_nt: TGTGCCAGCAGCTTAGCGGACAATGAGCAGTTCTTC; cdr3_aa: CASSLADNEQFF
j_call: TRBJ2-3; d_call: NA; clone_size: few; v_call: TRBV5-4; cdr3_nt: TGTGCCAGCAGCCCCCGGGTGGAACCAAGGACAGATACGCAGTATTTT; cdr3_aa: CASSPRVEPRTDTQYF
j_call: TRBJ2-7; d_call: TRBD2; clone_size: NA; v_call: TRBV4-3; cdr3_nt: TGCGCCAGCAGCCGCCAGTCGGGGGGGAACTACGAGCAGTACTTC; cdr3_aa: CASSRQSGGNYEQYF
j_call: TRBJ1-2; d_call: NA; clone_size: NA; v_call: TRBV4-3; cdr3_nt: TGCGCCAGCAGCCAAGGCCCCCTAAGCGGGACGGGCGTGGGCTACACCTTC; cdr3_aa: CASSQGPLSGTGVGYTF
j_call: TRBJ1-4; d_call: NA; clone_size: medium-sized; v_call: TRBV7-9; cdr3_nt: TGTGCCAGCAGCTTAGAAGGGGAACTGTTTTTT; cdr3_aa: CASSLEGELFF
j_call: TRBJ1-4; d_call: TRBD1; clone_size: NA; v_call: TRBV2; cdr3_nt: TGTGCCAGCAGCTGGACAGGGACTAATGAAAAACTGTTTTTT; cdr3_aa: CASSWTGTNEKLFF
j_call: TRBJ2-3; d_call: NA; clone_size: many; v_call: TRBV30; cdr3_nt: TGTGCCTGGAGTGTAACAGATACGCAGTATTTT; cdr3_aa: CAWSVTDTQYF
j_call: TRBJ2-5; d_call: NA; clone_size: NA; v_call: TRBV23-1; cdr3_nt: TGCGCCAGCAGTCAATCGAAAAAGAAAGGGGAGACCCAGTACTTC; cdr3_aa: CASSQSKKKGETQYF
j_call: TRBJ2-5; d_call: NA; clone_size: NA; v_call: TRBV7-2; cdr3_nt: TGTGCCAGCAGCGCCGTCCGAGGGGTGACCCAGTACTTC; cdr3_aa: CASSAVRGVTQYF
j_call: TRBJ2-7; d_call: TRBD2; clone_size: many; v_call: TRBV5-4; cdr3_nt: TGTGCCAGCAGCTTGGCGGCGGGGGGGAACTCCTACGAGCAGTACTTC; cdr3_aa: CASSLAAGGNSYEQYF
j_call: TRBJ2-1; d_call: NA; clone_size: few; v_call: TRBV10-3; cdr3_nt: TGTGCCATCAAGGGGCAGGGAGACAATGAGCAGTTCTTC; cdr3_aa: CAIKGQGDNEQFF
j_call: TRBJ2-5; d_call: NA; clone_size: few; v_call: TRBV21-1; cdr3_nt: TGTGCCAGCACTAGGGGGATCCAAGAGACCCAGTACTTC; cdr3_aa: CASTRGIQETQYF
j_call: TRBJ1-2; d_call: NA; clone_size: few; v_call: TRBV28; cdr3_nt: TGTGTGGTTGCGGGAGCTAACTATGGCTACACCTTC; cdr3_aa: CVVAGANYGYTF
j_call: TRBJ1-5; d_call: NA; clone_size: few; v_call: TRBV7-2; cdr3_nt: TGTGCCAGCAGCTTACAAGACACCCGCGGTCAGCCCCAGCATTTT; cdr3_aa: CASSLQDTRGQPQHF
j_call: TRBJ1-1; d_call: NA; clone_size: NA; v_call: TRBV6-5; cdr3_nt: TGTGCCAGCAGTTTTTTAGTGGCCACTGAAGCTTTCTTT; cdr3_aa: CASSFLVATEAFF
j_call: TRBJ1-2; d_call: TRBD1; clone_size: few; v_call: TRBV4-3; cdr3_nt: TGCGCCAGCAGCCAAGAACCGACAGGGGGTACGGCTAGAGTCGGCTACACCTTC; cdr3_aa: CASSQEPTGGTARVGYTF
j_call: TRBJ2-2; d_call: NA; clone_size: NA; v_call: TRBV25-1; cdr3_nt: TGTGCCAGCAGAACTTCTCTGGCCGCCGGGGAGCTGTTTTTT; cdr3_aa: CASRTSLAAGELFF
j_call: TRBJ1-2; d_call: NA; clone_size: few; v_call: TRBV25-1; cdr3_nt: TGTGCCAGCAGTGAATATACGGCCGGGAACTATGGCTACACCTTC; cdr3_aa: CASSEYTAGNYGYTF
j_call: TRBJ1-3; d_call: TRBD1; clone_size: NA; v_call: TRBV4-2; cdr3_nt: TGTGCCAGCAGCCAAGATGGGAAAGGGGGCGACAGAAACACCATATATTTT; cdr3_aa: CASSQDGKGGDRNTIYF
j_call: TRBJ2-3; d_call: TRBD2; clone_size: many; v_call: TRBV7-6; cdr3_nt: TGTGCCAGCTCCCGGGAGCGGGGGAACACAGATACGCAGTATTTT; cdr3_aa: CASSRERGNTDTQYF
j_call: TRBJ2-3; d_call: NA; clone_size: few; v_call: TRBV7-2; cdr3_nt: TGTGCCAGCAGCTTGTTCGGTTCTAGCACAGATACGCAGTATTTT; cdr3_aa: CASSLFGSSTDTQYF
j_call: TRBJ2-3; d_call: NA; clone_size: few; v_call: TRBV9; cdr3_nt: TGTGCCAGCAGCGTAGCGGGGGAGAACACAGATACGCAGTATTTT; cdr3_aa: CASSVAGENTDTQYF
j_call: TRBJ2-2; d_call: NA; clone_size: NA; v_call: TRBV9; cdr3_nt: TGTGCCAGCAGCGTAGGACACATCACCGGGGAGCTGTTTTTT; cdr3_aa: CASSVGHITGELFF
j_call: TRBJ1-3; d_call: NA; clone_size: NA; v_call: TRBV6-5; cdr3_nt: TGTGCCAGCAGTTACTCTGGAAACACCATATATTTT; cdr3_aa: CASSYSGNTIYF
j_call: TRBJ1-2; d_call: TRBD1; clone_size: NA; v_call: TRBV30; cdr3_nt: TGTGCCTGGACAGTCGACAGGGAAGGCTACACCTTC; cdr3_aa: CAWTVDREGYTF
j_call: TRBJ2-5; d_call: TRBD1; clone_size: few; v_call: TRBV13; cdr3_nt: TGTGCCAGCAGCTTCTGGACAGGGGGAGAGACCCAGTACTTC; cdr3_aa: CASSFWTGGETQYF
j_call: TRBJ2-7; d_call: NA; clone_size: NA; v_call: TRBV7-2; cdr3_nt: TGTGCCTCTCGAACGGGGCTCAAGCAGTACTTC; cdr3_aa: CASRTGLKQYF
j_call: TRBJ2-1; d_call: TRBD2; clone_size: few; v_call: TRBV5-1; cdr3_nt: TGCGCCAGCAGCTTAGCGGGGAGGAACAATGAGCAGTTCTTC; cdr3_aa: CASSLAGRNNEQFF
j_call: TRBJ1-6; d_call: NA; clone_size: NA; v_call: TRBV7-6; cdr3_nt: TGTGCCAGCAGCGTACGCCCTGACCCATCTAATTCACCCCTCCACTTT; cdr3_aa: CASSVRPDPSNSPLHF
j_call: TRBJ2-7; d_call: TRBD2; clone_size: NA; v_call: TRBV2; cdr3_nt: TGTGCCAGCAGGCTTTTAGCGGGGCTTGGCGAGCAGTACTTC; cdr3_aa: CASRLLAGLGEQYF
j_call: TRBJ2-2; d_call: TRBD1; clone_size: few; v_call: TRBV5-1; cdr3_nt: TGCGCCAGCAGCTCGGGGACAGCGAACACCGGGGAGCTGTTTTTT; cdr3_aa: CASSSGTANTGELFF
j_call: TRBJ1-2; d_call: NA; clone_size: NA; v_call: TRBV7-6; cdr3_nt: TGTGCCAGCAGCTTAGGGACGACAGGCTATGGCTACACCTTC; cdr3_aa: CASSLGTTGYGYTF
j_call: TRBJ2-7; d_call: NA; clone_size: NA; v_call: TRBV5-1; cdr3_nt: TGCGCCAGCAGCTTGGCCGGTCGTCAGGACTTCTCCTACGAGCAGTACTTC; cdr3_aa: CASSLAGRQDFSYEQYF
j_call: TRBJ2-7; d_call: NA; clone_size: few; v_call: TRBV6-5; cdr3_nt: TGTGCCAGCAGTTACACCGGGACGGGCGAGCAGTACTTC; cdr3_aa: CASSYTGTGEQYF
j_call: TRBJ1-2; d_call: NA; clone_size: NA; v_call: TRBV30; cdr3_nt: TGTGCCTGGAGTGCCATGGGACTTTTGGAGGATGGCTACACCTTC; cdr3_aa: CAWSAMGLLEDGYTF
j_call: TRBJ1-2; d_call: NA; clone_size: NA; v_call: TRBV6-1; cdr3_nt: TGTGCCGGAGGGAGCTATGGCTACACCTTC; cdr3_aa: CAGGSYGYTF
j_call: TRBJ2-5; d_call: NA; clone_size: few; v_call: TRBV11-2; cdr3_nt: TGTGCCAGCAGCTTTCCGGGCCCCAAGTCGGAGACCCAGTACTTC; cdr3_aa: CASSFPGPKSETQYF
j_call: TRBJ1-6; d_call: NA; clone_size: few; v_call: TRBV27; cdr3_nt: TGTGCCAGCAGCCCCGAGGGGGGCAGTTCTTATTCACCCCTCCACTTT; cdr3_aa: CASSPEGGSSYSPLHF